The clone carrying this T cell receptor (beta chain) came up a few times. The antigen remains unidentified. The record originates from a study of identical twins. CDR3 size: 14 residues. With V trimmed by 4 bases and J by 5 bases, 5 bases remained unmatched. Germline CDR1 KGHSH, CDR2 LQKENI. Notes on the study in general: Where out-of-frame alpha sequences were twin-shared, they showed excess low generation probability.

MiXCR, run by TCRdb on the 5' RACE reads, gives a single entry per CDR3 protein. The sample consists of hundreds of thousands of distinct CDR3 sequences, over 15% of them appearing once. The same sample was also studied in work on T cells expressing NK-cell markers.

This TCR was recovered from a woman aged 18-29 years in good health. The chain is built from TRBV18 and TRBJ2-7, with TRBD1 matching over 10 bases. The sample comprised PBMCs. The CDR3 sequence: CASSRQGAGNEQYF. The CDR3 DNA sequence: TGTGCCAGCTCACGACAGGGGGCTGGGAACGAGCAGTACTTC.